The rows below give T cell receptor beta chains drawn from one sample of a study of response to subunit inactivated influenza vaccine. TCRdb fed the RT-PCR reads into MiXCR, producing one record per CDR3 protein. The sample lists under 950,000 distinct CDR3 sequences, about 20% occurring once. The specimen was PBMCs from blood, collected around 5 days after vaccination. Receptor source: a man between 50 and 59 years old who received an inactivated influenza vaccine. The CDR3 runs from the conserved cysteine through the conserved F or W. A D gene is named only where the DNA matches it firmly. Expanded clones get a size class; other rows say once, few or many, or leave the size out.

j_call: TRBJ2-1; v_call: TRBV15; d_call: NA; clone_size: once; cdr3_nt: TGTGCCACCAGCAGAGGACTAGTTCTCAATGAGCAGTTCTTC; cdr3_aa: CATSRGLVLNEQFF
j_call: TRBJ1-6; v_call: TRBV20-1; d_call: NA; clone_size: NA; cdr3_nt: TGCAGTGCTAGAGTTACAGGGTGGGAGTCACCCCTCCACTTT; cdr3_aa: CSARVTGWESPLHF
j_call: TRBJ2-3; v_call: TRBV20-1; d_call: TRBD2; clone_size: NA; cdr3_nt: TGCAGTACCTCGACTAGCGGGACAGATACGCAGTATTTT; cdr3_aa: CSTSTSGTDTQYF
j_call: TRBJ2-3; v_call: TRBV12-3/TRBV12-4; d_call: TRBD1; clone_size: NA; cdr3_nt: TGTGCCAGCAGCGGGCTGAGGGGGCGAACAGATACGCAGTATTTT; cdr3_aa: CASSGLRGRTDTQYF
j_call: TRBJ2-5; v_call: TRBV24-1; d_call: TRBD1; clone_size: NA; cdr3_nt: TGTGCCACCAGTGACCCCCCCGGGACAGGGGGTTCGGAGACCCAGTACTTC; cdr3_aa: CATSDPPGTGGSETQYF
j_call: TRBJ2-2; v_call: TRBV5-1; d_call: TRBD2; clone_size: NA; cdr3_nt: TGCGCCAGCAGCTTGGCTAGCGGGGGATTCACCGGGGAGCTGTTTTTT; cdr3_aa: CASSLASGGFTGELFF
j_call: TRBJ2-4; v_call: TRBV11-2; d_call: NA; clone_size: NA; cdr3_nt: TGTGCCAGCAGCTTTCGGGGAGTAGCCAAAAACATTCAGTACTTC; cdr3_aa: CASSFRGVAKNIQYF
j_call: TRBJ1-6; v_call: TRBV12-3/TRBV12-4; d_call: NA; clone_size: many; cdr3_nt: TGTGCCAGCAGTTTAGGCATAGATAATTCACCCCTCCACTTT; cdr3_aa: CASSLGIDNSPLHF
j_call: TRBJ2-2; v_call: TRBV12-3/TRBV12-4; d_call: NA; clone_size: many; cdr3_nt: TGTGCCAGCAGTCTTTCGGAGATCACCGGGGAGCTGTTTTTT; cdr3_aa: CASSLSEITGELFF
j_call: TRBJ2-7; v_call: TRBV5-1; d_call: NA; clone_size: NA; cdr3_nt: TGCGCCAGCAGCTTGGCCTACGGACAGGAGCAGTACTTC; cdr3_aa: CASSLAYGQEQYF
j_call: TRBJ2-3; v_call: TRBV14; d_call: TRBD2; clone_size: few; cdr3_nt: TGTGCCAGCAGCGAGACACTAGCGGGAGGATCAGATACGCAGTATTTT; cdr3_aa: CASSETLAGGSDTQYF
j_call: TRBJ1-3; v_call: TRBV29-1; d_call: NA; clone_size: NA; cdr3_nt: TGCAGCGTGGCAGGGGTCGGAAACACCATATATTTT; cdr3_aa: CSVAGVGNTIYF
j_call: TRBJ2-7; v_call: TRBV28; d_call: NA; clone_size: few; cdr3_nt: TGTGCCAGCAGTTTTAGGACTGACTACGAGCAGTACTTC; cdr3_aa: CASSFRTDYEQYF
j_call: TRBJ1-3; v_call: TRBV20-1; d_call: NA; clone_size: NA; cdr3_nt: TGCAGTGCTGGGGACGTTTCGGGAAACACCATATATTTT; cdr3_aa: CSAGDVSGNTIYF
j_call: TRBJ2-2; v_call: TRBV27; d_call: NA; clone_size: NA; cdr3_nt: TGTGCCAGCAGTCCCCGGGTCCCCCTTCCGAACACCGGGGAGCTGTTTTTT; cdr3_aa: CASSPRVPLPNTGELFF
j_call: TRBJ1-2; v_call: TRBV28; d_call: NA; clone_size: NA; cdr3_nt: TGTGCCAGCAGTTTATTGTGGGACCCGGAAGGAGTTAACTATGGCTACACCTTC; cdr3_aa: CASSLLWDPEGVNYGYTF
j_call: TRBJ1-2; v_call: TRBV15; d_call: NA; clone_size: NA; cdr3_nt: TGTGCCACCAGCAGAGATCGAGTTGGGGGCGGCTACACCTTC; cdr3_aa: CATSRDRVGGGYTF
j_call: TRBJ2-1; v_call: TRBV6-2/TRBV6-3; d_call: NA; clone_size: few; cdr3_nt: TGTGCCAGCACCCCCGGCGGCACCTCCTACAATGAGCAGTTCTTC; cdr3_aa: CASTPGGTSYNEQFF
j_call: TRBJ1-5; v_call: TRBV6-5; d_call: NA; clone_size: NA; cdr3_nt: TGTGCCAGCAGTCTCGAGACACTTAATCAGCCCCAGCATTTT; cdr3_aa: CASSLETLNQPQHF
j_call: TRBJ2-7; v_call: TRBV5-1; d_call: TRBD2; clone_size: NA; cdr3_nt: TGCGCCAGCAGCGCTAGCGGAAACTACGAGCAGTACTTC; cdr3_aa: CASSASGNYEQYF
j_call: TRBJ2-3; v_call: TRBV5-6; d_call: TRBD2; clone_size: NA; cdr3_nt: TGTGCCAGCAGCATTCCGGGACTAGCGACCACAGATACGCAGTATTTT; cdr3_aa: CASSIPGLATTDTQYF
j_call: TRBJ2-3; v_call: TRBV11-3; d_call: TRBD2; clone_size: few; cdr3_nt: TGTGCCAGCAGCCCTAGCGGGAGGACCACAGATACGCAGTATTTT; cdr3_aa: CASSPSGRTTDTQYF
j_call: TRBJ2-3; v_call: TRBV11-1; d_call: NA; clone_size: few; cdr3_nt: TGTGCCAGCAGCGACCGCCATCGCACAGATACGCAGTATTTT; cdr3_aa: CASSDRHRTDTQYF
j_call: TRBJ2-6; v_call: TRBV20-1; d_call: NA; clone_size: few; cdr3_nt: TGCAGTGCTAGAGGGGTTCATATCGGCGACTCTGGGGCCAACGTCCTGACTTTC; cdr3_aa: CSARGVHIGDSGANVLTF
j_call: TRBJ2-1; v_call: TRBV24-1; d_call: TRBD2; clone_size: NA; cdr3_nt: TGTGCCACCTCAGGGACTAGCGGGGGTTACAATGAGCAGTTCTTC; cdr3_aa: CATSGTSGGYNEQFF
j_call: TRBJ2-4; v_call: TRBV4-3; d_call: NA; clone_size: many; cdr3_nt: TGCGCCAGCAGCCAAGATCCGGCGGAAAGGGGCAAAAACATTCAGTACTTC; cdr3_aa: CASSQDPAERGKNIQYF
j_call: TRBJ1-1; v_call: TRBV6-1; d_call: TRBD1; clone_size: NA; cdr3_nt: TGTGCCAGCAGAAACCACAGGGGAATTACTGAAGCTTTCTTT; cdr3_aa: CASRNHRGITEAFF
j_call: TRBJ2-5; v_call: TRBV25-1; d_call: NA; clone_size: few; cdr3_nt: TGTGCCAGCAGTCCGCGTCTTGGGCACCACCAGACCCAGTACTTC; cdr3_aa: CASSPRLGHHQTQYF
j_call: TRBJ2-5; v_call: TRBV6-2/TRBV6-3; d_call: TRBD1; clone_size: NA; cdr3_nt: TGTGCCAGCAGTTACTGGGCAGGGGGTTACCAAGAGACCCAGTACTTC; cdr3_aa: CASSYWAGGYQETQYF
j_call: TRBJ2-7; v_call: TRBV7-8; d_call: NA; clone_size: NA; cdr3_nt: TGTGCCAGCAGCTTAGCGCATGAAGGGCGAGCTGGCGAGCAGTACTTC; cdr3_aa: CASSLAHEGRAGEQYF
j_call: TRBJ2-7; v_call: TRBV5-1; d_call: NA; clone_size: few; cdr3_nt: TGCGCCAGCAGCTTGCGAGGCCCCCTAGGGTACTACGAGCAGTACTTC; cdr3_aa: CASSLRGPLGYYEQYF
j_call: TRBJ2-3; v_call: TRBV20-1; d_call: NA; clone_size: NA; cdr3_nt: TGCAGTGCTAGAGATGACCGCACAGATACGCAGTATTTT; cdr3_aa: CSARDDRTDTQYF
j_call: TRBJ1-6; v_call: TRBV9; d_call: TRBD1; clone_size: few; cdr3_nt: TGTGCCAGCAGCCGAACCGGGACAGCTAATTCACCCCTCCACTTT; cdr3_aa: CASSRTGTANSPLHF
j_call: TRBJ2-1; v_call: TRBV5-1; d_call: TRBD2; clone_size: many; cdr3_nt: TGCGCCAGCTCGGGGGCGACTAGCGGGGGCACCTACAATGAGCAGTTCTTC; cdr3_aa: CASSGATSGGTYNEQFF
j_call: TRBJ2-3; v_call: TRBV20-1; d_call: TRBD2; clone_size: NA; cdr3_nt: TGCAGTGTCCCCCCGGAGGTAGCGGGGGGGCCGAGGGATACGCAGTATTTT; cdr3_aa: CSVPPEVAGGPRDTQYF
j_call: TRBJ2-1; v_call: TRBV7-9; d_call: NA; clone_size: NA; cdr3_nt: TGTGCCAGCAGCTTAGTTGGTTTAGGGCTTGTTCACAATGAGCAGTTCTTC; cdr3_aa: CASSLVGLGLVHNEQFF
j_call: TRBJ2-1; v_call: TRBV4-3; d_call: TRBD2; clone_size: NA; cdr3_nt: TGCGCCAGCAGCCAACATCTACTAGCGGCGGGTGGCGGTGAGCAGTTCTTC; cdr3_aa: CASSQHLLAAGGGEQFF
j_call: TRBJ2-2; v_call: TRBV6-6; d_call: NA; clone_size: NA; cdr3_nt: TGTGCCAGCAGTTACTACAAGAGGGAGCTGTTTTTT; cdr3_aa: CASSYYKRELFF
j_call: TRBJ2-1; v_call: TRBV5-1; d_call: NA; clone_size: few; cdr3_nt: TGCGCCAGCAGCTTGTGGGGGACCACGGCGGATGAGCAGTTCTTC; cdr3_aa: CASSLWGTTADEQFF
j_call: TRBJ2-1; v_call: TRBV27; d_call: NA; clone_size: NA; cdr3_nt: TGTGCCAGCAGTCAAATAGCTGGGAGCTCCTACAATGAGCAGTTCTTC; cdr3_aa: CASSQIAGSSYNEQFF
j_call: TRBJ2-2; v_call: TRBV25-1; d_call: NA; clone_size: few; cdr3_nt: TGTGCCAGCGGAAGCGCGGACGGTACGAACACCGGGGAGCTGTTTTTT; cdr3_aa: CASGSADGTNTGELFF
j_call: TRBJ2-7; v_call: TRBV20-1; d_call: NA; clone_size: NA; cdr3_nt: TGCAGTGCAAGCAGGGGGGACTTCTCCCAGTACTTC; cdr3_aa: CSASRGDFSQYF
j_call: TRBJ2-3; v_call: TRBV10-3; d_call: TRBD2; clone_size: NA; cdr3_nt: TGTGCCATCAGCAGTTTAGCGGGAGTAAGCGCAGATACGCAGTATTTT; cdr3_aa: CAISSLAGVSADTQYF
j_call: TRBJ1-5; v_call: TRBV28; d_call: NA; clone_size: NA; cdr3_nt: TGTGCCAGCAGTTTGGAAGACAGGAGGAATCAGCCCCAGCATTTT; cdr3_aa: CASSLEDRRNQPQHF
j_call: TRBJ2-1; v_call: TRBV20-1; d_call: NA; clone_size: few; cdr3_nt: TGCAGTGCTAGAGGGATTTTAGGGGGGACCTACAATGAGCAGTTCTTC; cdr3_aa: CSARGILGGTYNEQFF
j_call: TRBJ2-7; v_call: TRBV3-1; d_call: TRBD2; clone_size: NA; cdr3_nt: TGTGCCAGCAGCCAGGTTAGCGGGACTTACTCCTACGAGCAGTACTTC; cdr3_aa: CASSQVSGTYSYEQYF
j_call: TRBJ2-7; v_call: TRBV2; d_call: TRBD1; clone_size: NA; cdr3_nt: TGTGCCAGCAGTAGCGGTCCGGGACAGACCACCTACGAGCAGTACTTC; cdr3_aa: CASSSGPGQTTYEQYF